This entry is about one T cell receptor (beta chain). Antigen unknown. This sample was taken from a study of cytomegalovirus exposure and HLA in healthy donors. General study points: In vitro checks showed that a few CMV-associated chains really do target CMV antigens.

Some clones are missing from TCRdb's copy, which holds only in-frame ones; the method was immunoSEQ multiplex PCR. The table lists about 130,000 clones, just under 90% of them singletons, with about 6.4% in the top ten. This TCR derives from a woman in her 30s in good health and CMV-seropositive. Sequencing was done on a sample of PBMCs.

The CDR3 here is CASSSFQETQYF. For the CDR3, the DNA is TGTGCCAGCAGCTCATTCCAAGAGACCCAGTACTTC. The chain is built from TRBV11-1 and TRBJ2-5; D remains ambiguous. There are 12 residues in the CDR3. CDR1 SGHAT and CDR2 FQDESV come from the germline V gene (reference sequence). V lost 4 bases to trimming and J lost 1 base, with 4 bases between them.